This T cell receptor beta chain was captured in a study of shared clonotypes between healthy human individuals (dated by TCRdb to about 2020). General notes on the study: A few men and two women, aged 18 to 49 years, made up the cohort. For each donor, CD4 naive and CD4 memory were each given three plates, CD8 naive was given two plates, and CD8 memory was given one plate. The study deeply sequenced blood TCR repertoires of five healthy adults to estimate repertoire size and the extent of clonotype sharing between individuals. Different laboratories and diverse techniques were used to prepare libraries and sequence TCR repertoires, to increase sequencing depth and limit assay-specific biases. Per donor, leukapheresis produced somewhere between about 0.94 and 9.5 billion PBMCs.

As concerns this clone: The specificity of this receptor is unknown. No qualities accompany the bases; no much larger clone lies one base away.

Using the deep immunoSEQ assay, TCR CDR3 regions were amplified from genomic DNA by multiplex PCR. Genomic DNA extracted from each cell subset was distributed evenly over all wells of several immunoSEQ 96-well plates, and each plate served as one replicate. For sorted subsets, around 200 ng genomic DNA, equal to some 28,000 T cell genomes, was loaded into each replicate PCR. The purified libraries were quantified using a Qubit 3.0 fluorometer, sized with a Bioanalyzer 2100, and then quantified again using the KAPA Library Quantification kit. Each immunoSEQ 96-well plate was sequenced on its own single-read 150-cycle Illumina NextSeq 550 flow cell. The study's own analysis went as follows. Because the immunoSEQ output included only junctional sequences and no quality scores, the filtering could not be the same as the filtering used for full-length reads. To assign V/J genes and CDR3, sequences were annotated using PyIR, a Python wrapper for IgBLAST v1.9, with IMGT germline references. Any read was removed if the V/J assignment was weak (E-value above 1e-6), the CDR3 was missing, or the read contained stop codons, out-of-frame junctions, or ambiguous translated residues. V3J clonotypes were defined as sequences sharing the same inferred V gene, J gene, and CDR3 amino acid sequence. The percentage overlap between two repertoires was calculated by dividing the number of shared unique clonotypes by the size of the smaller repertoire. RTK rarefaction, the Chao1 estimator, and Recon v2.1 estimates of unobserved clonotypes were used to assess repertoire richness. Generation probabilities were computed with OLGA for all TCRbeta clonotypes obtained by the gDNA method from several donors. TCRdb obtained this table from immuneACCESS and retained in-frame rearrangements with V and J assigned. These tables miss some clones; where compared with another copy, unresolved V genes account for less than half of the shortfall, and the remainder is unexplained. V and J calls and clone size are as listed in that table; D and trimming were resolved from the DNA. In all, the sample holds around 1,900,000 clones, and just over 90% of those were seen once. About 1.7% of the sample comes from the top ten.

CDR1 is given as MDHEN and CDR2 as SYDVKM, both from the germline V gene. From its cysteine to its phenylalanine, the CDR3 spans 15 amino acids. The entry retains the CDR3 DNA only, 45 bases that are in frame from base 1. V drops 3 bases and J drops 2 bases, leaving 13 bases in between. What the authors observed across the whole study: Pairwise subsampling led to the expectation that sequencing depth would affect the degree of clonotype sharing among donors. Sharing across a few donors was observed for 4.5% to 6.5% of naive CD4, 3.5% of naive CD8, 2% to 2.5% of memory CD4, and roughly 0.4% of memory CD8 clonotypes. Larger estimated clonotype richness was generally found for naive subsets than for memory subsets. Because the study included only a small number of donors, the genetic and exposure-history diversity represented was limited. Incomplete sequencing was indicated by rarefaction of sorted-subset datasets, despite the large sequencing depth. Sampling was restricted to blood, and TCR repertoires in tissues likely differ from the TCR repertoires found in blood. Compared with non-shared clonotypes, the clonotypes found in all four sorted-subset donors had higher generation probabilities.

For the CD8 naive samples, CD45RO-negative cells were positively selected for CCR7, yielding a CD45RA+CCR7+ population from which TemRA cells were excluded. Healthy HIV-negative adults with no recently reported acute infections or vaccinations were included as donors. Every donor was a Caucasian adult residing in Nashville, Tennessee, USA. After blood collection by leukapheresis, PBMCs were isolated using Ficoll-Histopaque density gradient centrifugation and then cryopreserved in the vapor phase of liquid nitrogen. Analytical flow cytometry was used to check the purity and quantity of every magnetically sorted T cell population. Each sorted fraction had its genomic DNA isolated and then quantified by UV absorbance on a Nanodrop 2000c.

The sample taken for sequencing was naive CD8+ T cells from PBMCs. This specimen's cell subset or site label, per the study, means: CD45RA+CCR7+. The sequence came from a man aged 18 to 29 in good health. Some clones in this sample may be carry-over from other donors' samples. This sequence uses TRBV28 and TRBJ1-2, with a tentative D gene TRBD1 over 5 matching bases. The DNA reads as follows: TGTGCCAGCAGTTTGAGGGGACGCCTCAACTATGGCTACACCTTC. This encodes CASSLRGRLNYGYTF.